This T cell receptor beta chain was recovered during a study of T-cell reconstitution after alpha-beta-depleted transplantation in children. Unique molecular identifiers were incorporated during preparation of the TCRbeta library. TCRdb re-analysed the PCR reads in MiXCR, keeping a single row per CDR3 protein. In the table there are about 610,000 distinct CDR3 sequences, about 10% of which are singletons. After removal of 3 bases from V and 6 bases from J, the junction contained 5 bases not matched to a gene. CDR3 length: 14 residues. Germline values: CDR1 DFQATT, CDR2 SNEGSKA (reference sequence). The material was PBMCs from the stem cell graft donor, obtained from the stem cell graft. This receptor was identified in a human donor who donated a stem cell graft to a child with acute myeloid leukemia. V gene TRBV20-1 combines with J gene TRBJ1-2; the match to TRBD1 covers 12 bases. The CDR3 region is CSASWDRGQNGYTF. The CDR3 DNA sequence: TGCAGTGCTAGTTGGGACAGGGGGCAGAATGGCTACACCTTC.